This entry lists 16 T cell receptor beta chains sequenced from one sample in a study of blood T cell repertoires in COVID-19. Produced via immunoSEQ multiplex PCR; TCRdb's table is partial and in-frame only. This sample has about 210,000 clones, with around 83% found just once. The sequenced material came from peripheral blood. The receptors were sampled from a woman aged 50 to 60 with acute or convalescent COVID-19.

In this sample, this clone turned up a few times. V gene TRBV10-3 combines with J gene TRBJ2-1, with 8 bases that match TRBD2. After removal of 4 bases from V and 4 bases from J, the junction contained 6 bases not matched to a gene. Germline CDR1 reads ENHRY; CDR2 reads SYGVKD. This CDR3 region has 15 residues. CDR3 DNA: TGTGCCATCAGTGGGCCCACTAGCGGATACAATGAGCAGTTCTTC. Translation: CAISGPTSGYNEQFF.

The chain has TRBV5-1 and TRBJ1-1, with D possibly matching TRBD1 (5 bases). Germline CDR1 is SGHRS and CDR2 is YFSETQ. This CDR3 is 16 amino acids long. V lost 0 bases and J lost 1, with 13 bases in between. Here the CDR3 reads CASSLDYRGRNTEAFF. The DNA for the CDR3 is TGCGCCAGCAGCTTGGACTATAGGGGTAGGAACACTGAAGCTTTCTTT.

The chain links TRBV25-1 to TRBJ2-1, with D possibly matching TRBD2 (6 bases). The germline gives CDR1 MGHDK, CDR2 SYGVNS. The ends were cut back, 3 bases at V and 4 bases at J, with 10 bases in the middle. This CDR3 has 14 residues. The CDR3 nucleotides are TGTGCCAGCAGTGACCCTAGCGAGTACAATGAGCAGTTCTTC. It is translated as CASSDPSEYNEQFF.

This chain connects TRBV5-1 to TRBJ1-1, with 7 nucleotides matching TRBD1. Germline V lookup: CDR1 SGHRS, CDR2 YFSETQ. The CDR3 has 15 amino acids. Trimming cost V 4 bases and J 1 base; bases outside gene matches: 7. The CDR3 loop is CASSPGTVGNTEAFF. In DNA, the CDR3 is TGCGCCAGCAGCCCTGGGACAGTCGGGAACACTGAAGCTTTCTTT.

The V gene is TRBV30, the J gene TRBJ2-7; 7 nucleotides line up with TRBD1. J lost 4 bases, V lost 4 bases, and 10 bases had no gene match. Germline V gene lookup returns CDR1 GTSNPN and CDR2 SVGIG (reference sequence). The CDR3 has 14 amino acids. CDR3 amino acids: CAWTQPGTVYEQYF. The CDR3 DNA reads TGTGCCTGGACCCAACCCGGGACAGTTTACGAGCAGTACTTC.

The rearrangement joins TRBV6-5 to TRBJ1-5; possibly TRBD1 for D (5 bases). The CDR3 runs 15 residues. Trimming took off 0 bases at V and 4 bases at J, with 10 bases between the two ends. The germline CDR1 and CDR2 sequences are MNHEY and SVGAGI. The DNA for the CDR3 is TGTGCCAGCAGTTACTCGTCAGGGCTTAATCAGCCCCAGCATTTT. This gives the protein CASSYSSGLNQPQHF.

This clone is large. This rearrangement joins TRBV11-2 to TRBJ2-3; D is possibly TRBD1 (5 bases). The CDR3 consists of 17 residues. Germline assignment: CDR1 SGHAT and CDR2 FQNNGV. Trimming stripped 1 base from V and 6 bases from J, with 20 bases between. The CDR3 loop reads CASSLGSSGFNADTQYF. CDR3 DNA sequence: TGTGCCAGCAGCTTAGGTAGCTCAGGGTTCAATGCGGATACGCAGTATTTT.

This chain links TRBV6-6 with TRBJ1-4, with no clear D. V lost 4 bases and J 7 bases, leaving 7 bases between the germline ends. Per germline, CDR1 MNHNY and CDR2 SVGAGI (reference sequence). This CDR3 spans 12 amino acids. CDR3 DNA: TGTGCCAGCAGTTCTAGGCGTGAAAAACTGTTTTTT. Protein sequence: CASSSRREKLFF.

The chain couples TRBV6-6 to TRBJ2-1; TRBD1 might be the D (5 bases). The CDR3 length is 15 residues. The V end lost 2 bases, the J end lost 1 base, and 9 bases lay between the germline ends. Germline V CDR1 and CDR2: MNHNY, SVGAGI (reference sequence). The CDR3: CASSYRGPSYNEQFF. The DNA of the CDR3 is TGTGCCAGCAGTTACAGGGGCCCTTCCTACAATGAGCAGTTCTTC.

The CDR3 nucleotides read TGTGCCAGCAGCTTAGATAGCTCCTACAATGAGCAGTTCTTC. This encodes CASSLDSSYNEQFF. V is TRBV7-3 and J is TRBJ2-1; D unclear. Germline loops: CDR1 SGHTA, CDR2 FQGTGA. V dropped 2 bases and J dropped 0 bases, with 5 bases sitting between them. This CDR3 has 14 residues.

This rearrangement joins TRBV28 to TRBJ2-5; 7 bases align to TRBD1. The CDR3 runs to 14 residues. Germline loops: CDR1 MDHEN, CDR2 SYDVKM. V trimming: 7 bases; J trimming: 2 bases; junction bases outside the gene matches: 7. Written as DNA, the CDR3 is TGTGCCAGCAACCCTAAGGGGGCACAAGAGACCCAGTACTTC. As protein: CASNPKGAQETQYF.

The V gene is TRBV11-3, the J gene TRBJ2-5; 10 nucleotides line up with TRBD1. The germline V gene encodes CDR1 SGHNT and CDR2 YENEEA. The CDR3 consists of 15 residues. J gave up 1 base and V 5 bases, and 4 bases lay outside the gene matches. CDR3 loop: CASSEGTGAQETQYF. Written as DNA, the CDR3 is TGTGCCAGCAGCGAAGGGACAGGGGCCCAAGAGACCCAGTACTTC.

The chain uses TRBV4-1 and TRBJ1-5; perhaps TRBD1 as D (5 bases). V lost 1 base and J 5 bases, leaving 12 bases between the germline ends. Germline V gene sequence: CDR1 MGHRA, CDR2 YSYEKL. This CDR3 comprises 15 residues. CDR3 amino acids: CASSQGGRYDQPQHF. The DNA for the CDR3 is TGCGCCAGCAGCCAAGGGGGCAGATACGATCAGCCCCAGCATTTT.

This rearrangement joins TRBV19 to TRBJ2-7, with 12 bases aligning to TRBD2. Unmatched junction bases numbered 8, after V lost 5 bases and J lost 3 bases. CDR1 LNHDA and CDR2 SQIVND come from the germline V gene (reference sequence). The CDR3 length is 16 residues. The CDR3 bases are TGTGCCAGTAGTTCCTCTAGCGGGAGGGCTTTCTACGAGCAGTACTTC. This translates into CASSSSSGRAFYEQYF.

This clone was counted a single time. Here the CDR3 reads CASTPSFDRATGGYTF. Here the CDR3 DNA reads TGTGCCAGCACCCCGAGTTTCGACAGGGCGACGGGTGGCTACACCTTC. The V gene is TRBV27, the J gene TRBJ1-2, with 7 bases identical to TRBD1. The J segment lost 7 bases and the V segment lost 7 bases, leaving 18 bases of the junction unmatched. The germline V gene has CDR1 MNHEY and CDR2 SMNVEV (reference sequence). This CDR3 comprises 16 residues.

The chain employs TRBV30 and TRBJ1-2; D is perhaps TRBD1 (6 bases). There are 17 residues in the CDR3. V was trimmed by 2 bases and J by 2 bases, leaving 21 bases between them. Germline CDR1 is GTSNPN and CDR2 is SVGIG (reference sequence). DNA for the CDR3: TGTGCCTGGAGTAATCAACGGTCAGGGGAAGGCAACTATGGCTACACCTTC. As protein: CAWSNQRSGEGNYGYTF. Together with reference TRBV30 and TRBJ1-2, the CDR3 gives the full variable domain: SQTIHQWPATLVQPVGSPLSLECTVEGTSNPNLYWYRQAAGRGLQLLFYSVGIGQISSEVPQNLSASRPQDRQFILSSKKLLLSDSGFYLCAWSNQRSGEGNYGYTFGSGTRLTVV.